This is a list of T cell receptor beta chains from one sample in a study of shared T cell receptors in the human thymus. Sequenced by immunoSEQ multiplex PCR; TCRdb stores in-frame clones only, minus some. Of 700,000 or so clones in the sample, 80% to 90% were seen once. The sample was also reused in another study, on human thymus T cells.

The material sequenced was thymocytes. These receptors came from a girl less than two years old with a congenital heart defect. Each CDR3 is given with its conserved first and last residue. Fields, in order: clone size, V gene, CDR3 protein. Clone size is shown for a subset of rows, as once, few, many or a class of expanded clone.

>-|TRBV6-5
CASSYGRSYNEQFF
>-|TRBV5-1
CASSFKGSEKLFF
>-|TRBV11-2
CASSLVAKTYEQYF
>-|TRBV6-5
CASSSTDRGGHNEQFF
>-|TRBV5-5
CASSLLAPYEQYF
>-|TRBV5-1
CASTQQGRGNTEAFF
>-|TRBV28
CASRRGRFHEQYF
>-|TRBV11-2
CASSLAAAANEQYF
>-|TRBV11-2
CASSLGGSQPQHF
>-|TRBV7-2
CASSSTGLHEQYF
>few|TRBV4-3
CASSQPRLPGQGGFLGGYTF
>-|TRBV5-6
CASSYPGGQGGKNTEAFF
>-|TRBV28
CASSSPKHRGYAYGYTF
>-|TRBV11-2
CASSLDQPAGVREAFF
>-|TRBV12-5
CASGPDGRWETEAFF
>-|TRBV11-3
CASSDRDTEAFF
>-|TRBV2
CASRVIIKQVRASPLHF
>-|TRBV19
CASRRDGYTF
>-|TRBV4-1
CASSQEVGRAPPNTEAFF
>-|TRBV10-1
CASSEHQKSTTIWTEAFF
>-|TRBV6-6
CASSHGSHYGYTF
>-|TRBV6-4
CATSLRGGHNSPLHF
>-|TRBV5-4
CASSPRTSGHHTDTQYF
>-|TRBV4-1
CASSQATDGNTIYF
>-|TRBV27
CASSKLQGLMNTEAFF
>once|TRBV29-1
CSVGGTSGRYEQYF
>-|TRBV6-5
CASCTGGNTEAFF
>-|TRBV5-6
CASSPPATGFNYGYTF
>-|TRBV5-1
CASSLRPGGANTEAFF
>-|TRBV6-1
CASSDPIAGGYNEQFF
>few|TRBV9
CASSVVTLGQGGDGLVNTEAFF
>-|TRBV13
CASSLVSGRVANYGYTF
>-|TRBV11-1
CASSLGLWDEQFF
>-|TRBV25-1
CASNRGRSYTF
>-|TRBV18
CASSPKYKEHMNYNSRPLHF
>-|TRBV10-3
CAISESQRPPRDREYEQYF
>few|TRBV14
CASSQDIPLPGDLTDTQYF
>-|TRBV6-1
CASSELVSNYEQYF
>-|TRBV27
CASSLSAGQLSMKRLFF
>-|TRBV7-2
CASSSYRISRTDTQYF
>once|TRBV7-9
CASSLVTSTDTQYF
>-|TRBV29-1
CSVGARGSYEQYF